The clone carrying this T cell receptor (beta chain) has only a few counts. What it binds is not known. The junction departs from germline at one end; a sequencing error may be responsible. The diagnoses drew upon clinical symptoms, serum thyroxine and TRAb, thyroid ultrasound and orbital computed tomography. This entry belongs to a study of T cells in Graves' hyperthyroidism and ophthalmopathy. Across the whole study: At initial diagnosis, before any treatment had begun, peripheral blood was obtained.

Regions amplified from RNA transcripts were the TCR beta CDR3 regions. The TCR CDR3 first-round RT-PCR relied on the HTBI primer set. MiXCR, run by TCRdb on the multiplex PCR reads, gives a single entry per CDR3 protein. The data show about 640,000 distinct CDR3 sequences, around 21% seen once. Germline loops: CDR1 GTSNPN, CDR2 SVGIG (reference sequence). The CDR3 is 14 amino acids. Study findings and constraints: In validation, the model predicted ophthalmopathy. These predictions came a median roughly six months before onset.

Material: blood. This receptor was taken from a man younger than 40 with Graves' ophthalmopathy. The J gene is TRBJ2-5, the V gene TRBV30; D gene ambiguous. Here the CDR3 reads CARSVPQRGETQYF. The CDR3 DNA follows: TGTGCCCGGAGTGTCCCCCAGCGCGGTGAGACCCAGTACTTC.